This T cell receptor beta chain was obtained from a study of Graves' ophthalmopathy and Graves' hyperthyroidism. Whole-study results and caveats: In separating ophthalmopathy from stable hyperthyroidism, a 13-signature model achieved approximately 91% sensitivity and 70% to 83% specificity.

The study amplified TCR beta CDR3 regions using RNA transcripts. Scientists carried out first-round RT-PCR using HTBI primers and then a second-round multiplex PCR. TCRdb used MiXCR to reprocess the multiplex PCR reads, holding one entry per CDR3 protein. Among approximately 160,000 distinct CDR3 sequences listed, 30% to 45% were seen once. CDR1 and CDR2 from the germline V gene are MNHEY and SMNVEV (reference sequence). The CDR3 is 14 amino acids. Patients were excluded if they had other autoimmune diseases or uncontrolled infections, and likewise if pregnancy or lactation applied. Comment on this clonotype: Its target is unknown. At one boundary the junction diverges from the germline segment, which might be a read error.

Sequenced material: peripheral blood. The genes are TRBV27 and TRBJ2-7; TRBD2 aligns across 7 bases. The source of this sequence is a man aged 25-45 years with Graves' ophthalmopathy. CDR3: CASSPGLVSHEQYF. The CDR3 region has the DNA TGTGCCAGCAGTCCCGGACTAGTCTCCCACGAGCAGTACTTC.